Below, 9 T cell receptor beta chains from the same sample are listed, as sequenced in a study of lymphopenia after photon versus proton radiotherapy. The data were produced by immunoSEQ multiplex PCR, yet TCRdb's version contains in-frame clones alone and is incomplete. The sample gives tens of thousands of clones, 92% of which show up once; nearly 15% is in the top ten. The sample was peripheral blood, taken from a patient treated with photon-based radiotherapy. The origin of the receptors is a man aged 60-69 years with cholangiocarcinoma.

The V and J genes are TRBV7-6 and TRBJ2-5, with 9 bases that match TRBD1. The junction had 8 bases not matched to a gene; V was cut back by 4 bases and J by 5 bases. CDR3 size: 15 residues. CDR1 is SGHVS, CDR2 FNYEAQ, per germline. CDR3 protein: CASSSLGQGFETQYF. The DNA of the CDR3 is TGTGCCAGCAGCTCCCTGGGACAGGGATTTGAGACCCAGTACTTC.

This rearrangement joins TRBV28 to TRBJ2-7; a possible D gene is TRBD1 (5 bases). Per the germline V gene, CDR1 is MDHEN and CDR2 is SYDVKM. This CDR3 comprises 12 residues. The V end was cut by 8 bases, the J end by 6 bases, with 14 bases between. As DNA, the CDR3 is TGTGCCAGCCAACAACAGGTCCCCGAGCAGTACTTC. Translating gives CASQQQVPEQYF.

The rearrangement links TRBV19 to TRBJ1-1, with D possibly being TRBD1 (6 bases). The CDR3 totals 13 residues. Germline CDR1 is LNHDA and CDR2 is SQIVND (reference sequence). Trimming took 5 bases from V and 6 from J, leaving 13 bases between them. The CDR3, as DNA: TGTGCCAGTAGTGCCCTGGGGGCAGCTGAAGCTTTCTTT. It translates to CASSALGAAEAFF. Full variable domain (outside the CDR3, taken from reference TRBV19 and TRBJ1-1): DGGITQSPKYLFRKEGQNVTLSCEQNLNHDAMYWYRQDPGQGLRLIYYSQIVNDFQKGDIAEGYSVSREKKESFPLTVTSAQKNPTAFYLCASSALGAAEAFFGQGTRLTVV.

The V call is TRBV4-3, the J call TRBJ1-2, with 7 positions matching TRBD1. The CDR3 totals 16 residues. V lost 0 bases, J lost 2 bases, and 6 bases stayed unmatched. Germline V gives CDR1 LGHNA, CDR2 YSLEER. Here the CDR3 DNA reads TGCGCCAGCAGCCAAGACGGAACAGGGGACAACTATGGCTACACCTTC. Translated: CASSQDGTGDNYGYTF.

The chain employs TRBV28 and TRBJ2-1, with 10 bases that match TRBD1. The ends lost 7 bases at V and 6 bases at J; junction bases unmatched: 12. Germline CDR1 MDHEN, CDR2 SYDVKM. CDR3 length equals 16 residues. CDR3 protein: CASNPSAGTGVNEQFF. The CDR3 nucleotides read TGTGCCAGCAATCCCTCCGCCGGGACAGGGGTCAATGAGCAGTTCTTC.

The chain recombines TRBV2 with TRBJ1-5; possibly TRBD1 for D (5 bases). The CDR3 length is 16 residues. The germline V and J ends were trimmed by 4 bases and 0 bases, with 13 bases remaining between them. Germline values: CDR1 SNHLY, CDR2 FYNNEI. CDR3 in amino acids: CASSGQFGLSNQPQHF. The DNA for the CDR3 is TGTGCCAGCAGTGGACAGTTTGGACTTAGCAATCAGCCCCAGCATTTT.

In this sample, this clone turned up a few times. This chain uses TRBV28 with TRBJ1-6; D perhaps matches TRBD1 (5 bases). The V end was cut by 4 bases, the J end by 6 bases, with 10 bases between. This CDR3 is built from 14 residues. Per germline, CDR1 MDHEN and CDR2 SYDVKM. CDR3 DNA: TGTGCCAGCAGTTCCGGGACGGCTAATTCACCCCTCCACTTT. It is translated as CASSSGTANSPLHF.

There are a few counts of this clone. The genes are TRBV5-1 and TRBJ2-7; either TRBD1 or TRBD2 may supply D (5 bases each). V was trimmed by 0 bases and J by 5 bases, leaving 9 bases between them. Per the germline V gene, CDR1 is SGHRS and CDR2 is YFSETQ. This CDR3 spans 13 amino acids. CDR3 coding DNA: TGCGCCAGCAGCTTGGAGCAGGGACACGAGCAGTACTTC. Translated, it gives CASSLEQGHEQYF.

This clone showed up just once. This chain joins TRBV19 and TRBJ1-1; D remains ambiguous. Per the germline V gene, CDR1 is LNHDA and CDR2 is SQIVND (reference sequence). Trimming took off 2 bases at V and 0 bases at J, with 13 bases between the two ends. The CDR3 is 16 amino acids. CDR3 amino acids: CASSITGPGMNTEAFF. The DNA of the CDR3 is TGTGCCAGTAGTATAACCGGACCAGGCATGAACACTGAAGCTTTCTTT.